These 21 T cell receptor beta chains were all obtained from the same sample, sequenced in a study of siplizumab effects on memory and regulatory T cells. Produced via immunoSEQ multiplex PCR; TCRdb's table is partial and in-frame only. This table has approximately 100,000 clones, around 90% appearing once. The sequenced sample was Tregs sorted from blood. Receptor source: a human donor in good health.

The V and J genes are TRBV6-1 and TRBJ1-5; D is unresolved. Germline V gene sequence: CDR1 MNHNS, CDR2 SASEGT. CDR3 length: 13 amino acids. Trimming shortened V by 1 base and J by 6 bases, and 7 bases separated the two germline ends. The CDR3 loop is CASSEVFSQPQHF. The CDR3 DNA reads TGTGCCAGCAGTGAAGTTTTCTCTCAGCCCCAGCATTTT.

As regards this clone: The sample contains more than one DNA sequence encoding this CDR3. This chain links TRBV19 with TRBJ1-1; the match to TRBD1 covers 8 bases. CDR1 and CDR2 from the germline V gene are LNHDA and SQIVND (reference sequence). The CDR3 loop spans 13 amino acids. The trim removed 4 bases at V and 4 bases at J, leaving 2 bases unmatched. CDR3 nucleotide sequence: TGTGCCAGTAGTAGAACAGGGGGCACTGAAGCTTTCTTT. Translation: CASSRTGGTEAFF.

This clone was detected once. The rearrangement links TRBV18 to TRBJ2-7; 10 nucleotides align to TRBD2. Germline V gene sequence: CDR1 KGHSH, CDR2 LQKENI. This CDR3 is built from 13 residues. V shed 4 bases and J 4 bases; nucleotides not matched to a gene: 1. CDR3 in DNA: TGTGCCAGCTCACTAGCGGGAGGTTACGAGCAGTACTTC. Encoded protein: CASSLAGGYEQYF.

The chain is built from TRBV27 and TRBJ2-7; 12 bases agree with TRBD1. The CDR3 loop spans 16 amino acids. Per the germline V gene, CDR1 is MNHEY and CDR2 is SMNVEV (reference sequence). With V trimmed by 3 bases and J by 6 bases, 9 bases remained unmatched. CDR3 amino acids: CASSFVAGTGGGEQYF. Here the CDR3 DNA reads TGTGCCAGCAGTTTCGTCGCCGGGACAGGGGGCGGCGAGCAGTACTTC.

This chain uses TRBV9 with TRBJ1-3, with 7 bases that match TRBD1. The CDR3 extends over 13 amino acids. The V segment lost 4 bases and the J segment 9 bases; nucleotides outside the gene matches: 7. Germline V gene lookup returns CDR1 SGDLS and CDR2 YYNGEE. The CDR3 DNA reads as TGTGCCAGCAGCTCCAGGGGGAGCGGCACCATATATTTT. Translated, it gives CASSSRGSGTIYF.

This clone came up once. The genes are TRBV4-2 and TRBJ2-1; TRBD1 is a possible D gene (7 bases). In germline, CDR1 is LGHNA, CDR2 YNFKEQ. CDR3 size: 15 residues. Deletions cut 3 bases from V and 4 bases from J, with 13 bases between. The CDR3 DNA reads TGTGCCAGCAGCCAGGCGGGACAGCGATACAATGAGCAGTTCTTC. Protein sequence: CASSQAGQRYNEQFF.

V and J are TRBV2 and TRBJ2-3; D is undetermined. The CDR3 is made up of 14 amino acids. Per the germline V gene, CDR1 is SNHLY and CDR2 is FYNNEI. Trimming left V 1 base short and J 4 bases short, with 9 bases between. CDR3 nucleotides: TGTGCCAGCAGTGAAGGGATCTCCGCAGATACGCAGTATTTT. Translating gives CASSEGISADTQYF.

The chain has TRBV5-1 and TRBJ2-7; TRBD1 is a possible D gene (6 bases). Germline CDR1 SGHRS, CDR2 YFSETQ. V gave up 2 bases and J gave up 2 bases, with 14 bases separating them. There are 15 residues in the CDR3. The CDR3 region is CASSFVQGGPYEQYF. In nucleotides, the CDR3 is TGCGCCAGCAGCTTCGTACAGGGTGGCCCCTACGAGCAGTACTTC. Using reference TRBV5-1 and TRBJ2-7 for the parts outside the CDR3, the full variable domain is KAGVTQTPRYLIKTRGQQVTLSCSPISGHRSVSWYQQTPGQGLQFLFEYFSETQRNKGNFPGRFSGRQFSNSRSEMNVSTLELGDSALYLCASSFVQGGPYEQYFGPGTRLTVT.

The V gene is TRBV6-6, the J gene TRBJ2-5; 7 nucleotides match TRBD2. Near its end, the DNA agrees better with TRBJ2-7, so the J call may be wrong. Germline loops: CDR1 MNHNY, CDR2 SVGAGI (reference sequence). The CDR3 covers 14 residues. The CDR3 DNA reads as TGTGCCAGCAGCTCTCCTAGCGGAACATACGAGCAGTACTTC. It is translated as CASSSPSGTYEQYF.

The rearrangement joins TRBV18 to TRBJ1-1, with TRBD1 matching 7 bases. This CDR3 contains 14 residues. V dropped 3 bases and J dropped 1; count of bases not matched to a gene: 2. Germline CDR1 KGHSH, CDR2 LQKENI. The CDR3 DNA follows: TGTGCCAGCTCACCGGGGACAGCGAACACTGAAGCTTTCTTT. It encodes CASSPGTANTEAFF.

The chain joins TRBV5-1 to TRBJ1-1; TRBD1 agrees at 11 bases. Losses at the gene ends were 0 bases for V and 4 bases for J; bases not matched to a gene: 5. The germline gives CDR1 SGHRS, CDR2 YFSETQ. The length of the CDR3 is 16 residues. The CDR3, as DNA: TGCGCCAGCAGCTTGGAGCATGGGACAGGGGGCACTGAAGCTTTCTTT. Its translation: CASSLEHGTGGTEAFF.

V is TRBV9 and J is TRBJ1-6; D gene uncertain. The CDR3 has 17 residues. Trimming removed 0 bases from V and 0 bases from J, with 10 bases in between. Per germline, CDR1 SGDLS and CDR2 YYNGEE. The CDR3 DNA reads TGTGCCAGCAGCGTAGGATGGGTGAGCTCCTATAATTCACCCCTCCACTTT. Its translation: CASSVGWVSSYNSPLHF.

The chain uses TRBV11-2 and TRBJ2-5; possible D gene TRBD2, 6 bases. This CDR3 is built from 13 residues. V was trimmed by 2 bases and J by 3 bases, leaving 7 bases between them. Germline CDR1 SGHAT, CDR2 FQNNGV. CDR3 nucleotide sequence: TGTGCCAGCAGCTTATGGGGGGAAGAGACCCAGTACTTC. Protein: CASSLWGEETQYF.

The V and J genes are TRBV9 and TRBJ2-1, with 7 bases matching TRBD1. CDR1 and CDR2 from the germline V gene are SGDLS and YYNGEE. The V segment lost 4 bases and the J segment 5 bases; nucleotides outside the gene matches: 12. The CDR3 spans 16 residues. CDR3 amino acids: CASSTTLGQLNNEQFF. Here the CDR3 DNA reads TGTGCCAGCAGCACCACCCTGGGACAGTTAAACAATGAGCAGTTCTTC.

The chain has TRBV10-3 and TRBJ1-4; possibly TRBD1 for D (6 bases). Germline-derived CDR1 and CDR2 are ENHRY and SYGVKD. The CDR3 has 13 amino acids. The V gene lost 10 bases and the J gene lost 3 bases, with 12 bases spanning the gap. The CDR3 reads CATRGQSNEKLFF. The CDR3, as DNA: TGTGCCACCCGGGGGCAGTCTAATGAAAAACTGTTTTTT.

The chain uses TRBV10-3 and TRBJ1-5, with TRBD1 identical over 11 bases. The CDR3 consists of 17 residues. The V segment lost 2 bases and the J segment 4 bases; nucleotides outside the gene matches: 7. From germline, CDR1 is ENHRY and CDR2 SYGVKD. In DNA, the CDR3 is TGTGCCATCAGTGAGACCCGGACAGGGGGCAAAAATCAGCCCCAGCATTTT. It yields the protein CAISETRTGGKNQPQHF.

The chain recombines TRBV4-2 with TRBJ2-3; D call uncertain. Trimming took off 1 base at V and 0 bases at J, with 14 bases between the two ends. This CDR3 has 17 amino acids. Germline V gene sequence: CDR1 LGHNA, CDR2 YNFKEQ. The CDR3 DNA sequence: TGTGCCAGCAGCCAAGTTTTCAGCGTTACTAGCACAGATACGCAGTATTTT. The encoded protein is CASSQVFSVTSTDTQYF.

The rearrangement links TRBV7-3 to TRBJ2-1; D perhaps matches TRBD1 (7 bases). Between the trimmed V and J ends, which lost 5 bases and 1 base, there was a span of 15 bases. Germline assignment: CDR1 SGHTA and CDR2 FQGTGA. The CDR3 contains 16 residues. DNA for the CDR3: TGTGCCAGCAGCCTGCAGGGGGGACTGTCCTACAATGAGCAGTTCTTC. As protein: CASSLQGGLSYNEQFF. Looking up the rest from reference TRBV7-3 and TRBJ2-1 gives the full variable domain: GAGVSQTPSNKVTEKGKYVELRCDPISGHTALYWYRQSLGQGPEFLIYFQGTGAADDSGLPNDRFFAVRPEGSVSTLKIQRTERGDSAVYLCASSLQGGLSYNEQFFGPGTRLTVL.

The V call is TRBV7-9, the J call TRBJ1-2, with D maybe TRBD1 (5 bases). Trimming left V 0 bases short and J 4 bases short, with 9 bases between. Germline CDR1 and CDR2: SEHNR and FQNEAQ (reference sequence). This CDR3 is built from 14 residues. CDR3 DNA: TGTGCCAGCAGCTTAGCTTCGGGGACCTATGGCTACACCTTC. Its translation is CASSLASGTYGYTF. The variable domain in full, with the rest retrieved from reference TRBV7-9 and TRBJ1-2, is DTGVSQNPRHKITKRGQNVTFRCDPISEHNRLYWYRQTLGQGPEFLTYFQNEAQLEKSRLLSDRFSAERPKGSFSTLEIQRTEQGDSAMYLCASSLASGTYGYTFGSGTRLTVV.

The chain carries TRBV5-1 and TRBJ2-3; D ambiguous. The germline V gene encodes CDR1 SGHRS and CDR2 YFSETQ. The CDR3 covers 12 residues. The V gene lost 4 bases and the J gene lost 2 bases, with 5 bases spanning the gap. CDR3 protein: CASSRDTDTQYF. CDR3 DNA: TGCGCCAGCAGCAGAGACACAGATACGCAGTATTTT.

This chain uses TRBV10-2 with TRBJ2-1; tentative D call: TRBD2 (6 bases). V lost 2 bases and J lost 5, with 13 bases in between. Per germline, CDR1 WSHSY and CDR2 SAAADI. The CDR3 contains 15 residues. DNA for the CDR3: TGCGCCAGCAGTGAGCCAGGGACTCGGAACAATGAGCAGTTCTTC. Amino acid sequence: CASSEPGTRNNEQFF.